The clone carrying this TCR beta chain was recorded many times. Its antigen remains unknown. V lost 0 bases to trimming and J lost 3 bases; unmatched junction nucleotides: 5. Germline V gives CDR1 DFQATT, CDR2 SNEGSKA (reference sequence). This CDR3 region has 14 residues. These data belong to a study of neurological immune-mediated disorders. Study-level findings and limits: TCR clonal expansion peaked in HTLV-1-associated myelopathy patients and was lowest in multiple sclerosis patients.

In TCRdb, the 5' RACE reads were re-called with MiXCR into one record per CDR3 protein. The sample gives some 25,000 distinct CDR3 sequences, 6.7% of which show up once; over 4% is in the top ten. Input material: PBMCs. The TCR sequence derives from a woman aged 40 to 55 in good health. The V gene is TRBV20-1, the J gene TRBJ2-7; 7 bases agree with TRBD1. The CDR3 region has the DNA TGCAGTGCTAGAGATCAGGGGGTGCACTACGAGCAGTACTTC. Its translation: CSARDQGVHYEQYF.